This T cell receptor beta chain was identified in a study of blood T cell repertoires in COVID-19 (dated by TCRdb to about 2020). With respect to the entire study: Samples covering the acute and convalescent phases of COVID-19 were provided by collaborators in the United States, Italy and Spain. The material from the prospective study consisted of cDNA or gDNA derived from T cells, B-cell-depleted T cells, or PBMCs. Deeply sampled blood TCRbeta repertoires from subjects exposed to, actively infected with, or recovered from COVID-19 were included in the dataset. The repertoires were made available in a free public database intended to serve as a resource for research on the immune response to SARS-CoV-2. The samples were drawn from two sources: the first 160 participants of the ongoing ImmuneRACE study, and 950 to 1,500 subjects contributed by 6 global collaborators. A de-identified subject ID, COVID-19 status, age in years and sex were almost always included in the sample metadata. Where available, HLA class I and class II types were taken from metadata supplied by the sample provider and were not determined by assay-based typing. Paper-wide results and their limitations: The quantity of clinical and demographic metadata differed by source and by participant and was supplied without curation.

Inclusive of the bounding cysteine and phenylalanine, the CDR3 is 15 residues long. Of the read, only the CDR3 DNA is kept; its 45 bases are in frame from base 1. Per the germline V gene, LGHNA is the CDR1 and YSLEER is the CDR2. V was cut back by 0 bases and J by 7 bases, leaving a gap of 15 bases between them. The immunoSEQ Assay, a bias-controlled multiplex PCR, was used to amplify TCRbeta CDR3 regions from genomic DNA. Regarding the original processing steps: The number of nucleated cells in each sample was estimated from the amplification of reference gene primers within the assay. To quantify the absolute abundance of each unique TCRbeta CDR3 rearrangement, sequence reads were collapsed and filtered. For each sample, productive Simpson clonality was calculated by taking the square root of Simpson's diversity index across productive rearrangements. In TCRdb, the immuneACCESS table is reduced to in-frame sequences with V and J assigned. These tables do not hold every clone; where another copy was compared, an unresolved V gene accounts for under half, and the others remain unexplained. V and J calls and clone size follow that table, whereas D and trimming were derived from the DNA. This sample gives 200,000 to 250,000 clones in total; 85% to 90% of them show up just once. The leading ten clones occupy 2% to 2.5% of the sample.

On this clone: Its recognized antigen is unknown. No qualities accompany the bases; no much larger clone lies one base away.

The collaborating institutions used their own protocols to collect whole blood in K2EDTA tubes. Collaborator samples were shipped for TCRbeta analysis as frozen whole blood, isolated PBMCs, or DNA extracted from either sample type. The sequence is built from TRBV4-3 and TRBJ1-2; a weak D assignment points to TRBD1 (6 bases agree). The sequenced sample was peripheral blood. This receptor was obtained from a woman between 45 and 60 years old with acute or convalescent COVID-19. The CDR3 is CASSQDLTGTGGYTF. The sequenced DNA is TGCGCCAGCAGCCAAGATCTTACAGGGACGGGTGGCTACACCTTC.